Only a few counts were recorded for the clone carrying this T cell receptor (beta chain). Germline assignment: CDR1 SGHNT and CDR2 YYREEE (reference sequence). This CDR3 is 13 amino acids long. V was shortened by 0 bases and J by 4 bases, with 7 bases between the two germline ends. The PCR contained 60 Vbeta and 13 Jbeta primers. In the authors' workflow: Later, 80 million or so unique TCR beta chains were counted in an analysis, and 10 million to 12 million of them were shared. Clones were read by immunoSEQ multiplex PCR, and TCRdb kept only the in-frame ones, dropping some. V and J calls and clone size are given by that table; D and trimming were obtained from the DNA. The table shows some 150,000 clones, with nearly 80% occurring only once. This sample stems from a study of cytomegalovirus exposure and HLA in healthy donors.

Input material: PBMCs. This TCR derives from a man between 18 and 29 years old in good health and CMV-seropositive. The rearrangement joins TRBV5-4 to TRBJ1-1; tentative D call: TRBD1 (5 bases). CDR3 nucleotide sequence: TGTGCCAGCAGCTTGGAAGGGGTCACTGAAGCTTTCTTT. Its translation is CASSLEGVTEAFF.